This TCR beta chain is from a study of T cell responses to AZD1222 COVID-19 vaccine. Findings and caveats of the study: Rises in breadth and depth of Spike-specific TCRs came after two AZD1222 doses. Baseline seropositivity occurred in only six AZD1222 recipients. After the peak T cell response, and only then, were repertoires sampled.

V was cut by 3 bases and J by 7 bases, with 10 bases left in between. The germline V gene encodes CDR1 LNHDA and CDR2 SQIVND (reference sequence). CDR3 length equals 13 residues. Here immunoSEQ multiplex PCR was the method, and the copy in TCRdb shows in-frame clones only, minus some. The table lists 95,000 to 150,000 clones, approximately 86% of them singletons. As regards this clone: The antigen is not known.

This sequence joins TRBV19 and TRBJ1-5; weak D call: TRBD1 (5 bases). Here the sequenced sample was peripheral blood, taken on day 0 of AZD1222 vaccination. This receptor was identified in an adult in good health. This CDR3 reads CASSIGWGQPQHF. Written as DNA, the CDR3 is TGTGCCAGTAGTATTGGTTGGGGGCAGCCCCAGCATTTT. The full variable domain, completed using reference TRBV19 and TRBJ1-5, is DGGITQSPKYLFRKEGQNVTLSCEQNLNHDAMYWYRQDPGQGLRLIYYSQIVNDFQKGDIAEGYSVSREKKESFPLTVTSAQKNPTAFYLCASSIGWGQPQHFGDGTRLSIL.